These 5 T cell receptor beta chains were sequenced from one sample in a study of T cell changes during pregnancy in multiple sclerosis. The repertoire was sequenced with immunoSEQ multiplex PCR; TCRdb's copy has only in-frame clones and lacks some. Altogether 45,000 to 70,000 clones are present, 92% being singletons, with the ten largest covering approximately 0.15%. Sequenced material: CD4+ T cells from peripheral blood mononuclear cells, taken after pregnancy. These receptors were collected from a female donor in good health, enrolled as a control in a pregnancy study.

The chain combines TRBV7-9 with TRBJ2-3; TRBD2 agrees at 8 bases. CDR1 and CDR2 from the germline V gene are SEHNR and FQNEAQ (reference sequence). V was pared by 7 bases and J by 2 bases, with 11 bases of the junction left unmatched. This CDR3 is 16 amino acids long. CDR3 nucleotides: TGTGCCAGCATCCATTCGGGGGGGGCCCTCACAGATACGCAGTATTTT. This codes for CASIHSGGALTDTQYF.

This chain links TRBV4-3 with TRBJ2-1; 9 nucleotides line up with TRBD2. The CDR3 contains 17 residues. The ends lost 4 bases at V and 3 bases at J; junction bases unmatched: 10. Germline V gene data show CDR1 as LGHNA and CDR2 as YSLEER. The CDR3 is CASSPQGTAGGYNEQFF. The CDR3 DNA reads TGCGCCAGCAGCCCGCAAGGGACAGCGGGGGGCTACAATGAGCAGTTCTTC.

This chain connects TRBV2 to TRBJ1-2; D remains unclear. The CDR3 covers 15 residues. Trimming pared 1 base from V and 7 bases from J, leaving 16 bases between. Germline CDR1 SNHLY, CDR2 FYNNEI. CDR3 in amino acids: CASSEGTWAAGGYTF. The DNA for the CDR3 is TGTGCCAGCAGTGAAGGAACTTGGGCCGCAGGTGGCTACACCTTC.

This clone has just a few counts. At one of its ends the junction is not consistent with the germline gene, which may arise from a read error. J is TRBJ1-5 and V is TRBV19; D might be TRBD1 (5 bases). Germline V gene data show CDR1 as LNHDA and CDR2 as SQIVND (reference sequence). The CDR3 consists of 13 residues. The CDR3 region has the DNA TGTGCCAGTAACCCGGACATCAATCGGCCCCAGCATTTT. This translates into CASNPDINRPQHF. The whole variable domain, remainder taken from reference TRBV19 and TRBJ1-5, is DGGITQSPKYLFRKEGQNVTLSCEQNLNHDAMYWYRQDPGQGLRLIYYSQIVNDFQKGDIAEGYSVSREKKESFPLTVTSAQKNPTAFYLCASNPDINRPQHFGDGTRLSIL.

This clone was seen a few times. CDR3 region: CASSLQGQGSRAFF. The CDR3 region has the DNA TGTGCCAGCAGCTTGCAAGGACAGGGGAGTCGAGCTTTCTTT. The chain has TRBV5-4 and TRBJ1-1, with 9 bases that match TRBD1. Germline CDR1 and CDR2: SGHNT and YYREEE (reference sequence). Unmatched junction bases numbered 8, after V lost 1 base and J lost 10 bases. CDR3 length: 14 residues.